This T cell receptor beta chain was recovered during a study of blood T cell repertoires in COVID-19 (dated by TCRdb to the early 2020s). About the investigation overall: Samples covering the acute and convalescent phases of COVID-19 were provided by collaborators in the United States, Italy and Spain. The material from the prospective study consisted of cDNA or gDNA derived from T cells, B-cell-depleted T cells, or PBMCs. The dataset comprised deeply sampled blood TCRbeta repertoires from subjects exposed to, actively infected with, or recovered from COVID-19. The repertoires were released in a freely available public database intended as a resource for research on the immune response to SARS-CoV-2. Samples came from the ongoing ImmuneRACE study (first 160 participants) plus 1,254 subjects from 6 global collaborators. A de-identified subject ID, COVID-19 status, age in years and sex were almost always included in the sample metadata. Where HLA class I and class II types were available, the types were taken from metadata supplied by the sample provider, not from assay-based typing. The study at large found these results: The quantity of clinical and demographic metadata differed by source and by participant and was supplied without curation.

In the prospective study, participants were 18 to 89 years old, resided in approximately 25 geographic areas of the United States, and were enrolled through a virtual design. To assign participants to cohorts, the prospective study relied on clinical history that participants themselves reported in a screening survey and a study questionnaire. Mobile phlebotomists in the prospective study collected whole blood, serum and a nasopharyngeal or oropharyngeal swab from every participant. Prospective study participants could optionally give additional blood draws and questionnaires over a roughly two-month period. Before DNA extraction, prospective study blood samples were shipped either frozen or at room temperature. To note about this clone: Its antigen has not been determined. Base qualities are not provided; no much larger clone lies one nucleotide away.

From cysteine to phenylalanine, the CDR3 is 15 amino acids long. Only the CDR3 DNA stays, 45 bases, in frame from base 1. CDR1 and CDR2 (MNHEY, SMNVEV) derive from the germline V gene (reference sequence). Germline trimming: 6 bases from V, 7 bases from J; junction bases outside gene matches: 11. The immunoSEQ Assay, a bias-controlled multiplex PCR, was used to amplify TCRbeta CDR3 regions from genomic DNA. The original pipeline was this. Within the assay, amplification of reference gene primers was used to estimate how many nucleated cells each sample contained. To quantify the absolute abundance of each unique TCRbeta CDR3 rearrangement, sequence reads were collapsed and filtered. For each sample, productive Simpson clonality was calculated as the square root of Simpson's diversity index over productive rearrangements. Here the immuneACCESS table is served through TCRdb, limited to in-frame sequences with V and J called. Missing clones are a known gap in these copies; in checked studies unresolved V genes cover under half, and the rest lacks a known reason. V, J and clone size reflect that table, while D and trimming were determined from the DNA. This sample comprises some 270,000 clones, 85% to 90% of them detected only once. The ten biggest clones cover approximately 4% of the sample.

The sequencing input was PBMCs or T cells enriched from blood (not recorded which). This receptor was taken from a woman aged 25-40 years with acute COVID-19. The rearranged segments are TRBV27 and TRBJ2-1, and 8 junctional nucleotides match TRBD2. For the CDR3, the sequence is CASRDGTRLKNEQFF. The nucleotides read TGTGCCAGCAGAGACGGGACTAGGCTTAAAAATGAGCAGTTCTTC.